The entry that follows covers one T cell receptor (beta chain) sequence. In the study's own analysis: Reference gene primer amplification yielded estimated nucleated cell counts. TCRdb's copy holds only in-frame clones and misses some; the assay was immunoSEQ multiplex PCR. For V, J and clone size, that table is used; D and trimming come from the DNA. The sample holds roughly 170,000 clones, roughly nine tenths seen once. The data were taken from a study of blood T cell repertoires in COVID-19. As for the study in general: The United States, Italy and Spain were the sources of the acute and convalescent COVID-19 samples. The cDNA or gDNA used as material had been derived from T cells, B-cell-depleted T cells, or PBMCs.

CDR1 is LNHDA, CDR2 SQIVND, per germline (reference sequence). V lost 1 base and J 6 bases, leaving 8 bases between the germline ends. This CDR3 comprises 13 residues. This rearrangement joins TRBV19 to TRBJ2-3; D remains unclear. The receptor was derived from a man in his sixties or seventies with active or convalescent COVID-19. The sequencing input was peripheral blood. The CDR3 nucleotides read TGTGCCAGTAGTATAGTTCCATCCGATACGCAGTATTTT. It is translated as CASSIVPSDTQYF.